The rows below give T cell receptor beta chains drawn from one sample of a study of T cell changes during pregnancy in multiple sclerosis. The table came from immunoSEQ multiplex PCR; TCRdb's copy has only in-frame clones and leaves some out. The table has about 56,000 clones, about nine tenths seen once. The sample consisted of CD4+ T cells from peripheral blood mononuclear cells, taken in the third trimester of pregnancy. Every receptor here comes from a female donor with multiple sclerosis, enrolled in a pregnancy study. CDR3s include the opening cysteine and the closing phenylalanine or tryptophan.

j_call v_call cdr3_aa
TRBJ2-3 TRBV11-2 CASSLAGRADTQYF
TRBJ2-7 TRBV5-1 CASSLGPGQDRYEQYF
TRBJ2-1 TRBV23-1 CASSQTGRRYNEQFF
TRBJ2-1 TRBV7-2 CASTSWTSSYNEQFF
TRBJ2-1 TRBV5-1 CASSLLGTGRNEQFF
TRBJ1-2 TRBV4-1 CASSQDKSERSYGYTF
TRBJ1-5 TRBV7-2 CASSLETGQNQPQHF
TRBJ1-2 TRBV7-2 CASSSARPLGYTF
TRBJ1-5 TRBV2 CASIRDTSNQPQHF
TRBJ2-2 TRBV11-3 CASSLEQGGTANTGELFF
TRBJ2-5 TRBV11-2 CASSPRQETQYF
TRBJ2-7 TRBV7-2 CASSWDTTYEQYF
TRBJ2-1 TRBV19 CASSHSQGAGEEQFF
TRBJ1-5 TRBV2 CASSEGQGYQPQHF
TRBJ2-3 TRBV4-2 CASSQDAEYTQYF
TRBJ1-5 TRBV19 CASSPPRQGTGNQPQHF
TRBJ2-3 TRBV7-2 CASRRTVSTTDTQYF
TRBJ1-1 TRBV10-3 CAISEPPDRSDTEAFF
TRBJ2-2 TRBV5-6 CASSLVVAGGELFF
TRBJ2-2 TRBV7-9 CASRTPGNTGELFF
TRBJ1-1 TRBV6-1 CAAGGSSHMNTEAFF
TRBJ2-1 TRBV11-2 CASSPRNEQFF
TRBJ1-6 TRBV27 CASSLMTGANSPLHF
TRBJ1-2 TRBV30 CAWSVTRTGNGYTF
TRBJ1-2 TRBV6-6 CASSPSLDSAAYGYTF
TRBJ2-2 TRBV6-5 CASSSWAGGRGGELFF
TRBJ1-4 TRBV6-1 CASKAGATNEKLFF
TRBJ2-7 TRBV6-1 CASSATGTGVYEQYF
TRBJ2-7 TRBV11-2 CASSLEAGSRWGGYEQYF
TRBJ2-7 TRBV27 CASTRTSGSYEQYF
TRBJ2-1 TRBV27 CASRPGVLAGEQFF
TRBJ1-1 TRBV2 CASRPNTGTEAFF
TRBJ2-1 TRBV19 CASSVSGTSGGPYNEQFF
TRBJ2-3 TRBV11-3 CASSLGASGSTDTQYF
TRBJ1-1 TRBV2 CASNLQGMNTEAFF
TRBJ1-4 TRBV4-3 CASSPGTQNEKLFF
TRBJ1-1 TRBV27 CASSLTGQGRVAFF
TRBJ2-6 TRBV14 CASSQDRAGDAGANVLTF
TRBJ1-5 TRBV19 CASRFTGYNQPQHF
TRBJ1-6 TRBV14 CASSQDAGGSPLHF
TRBJ1-5 TRBV7-9 CASSLGTGGRLSNQPQHF
TRBJ2-1 TRBV7-2 CASSFSSGSRNEQFF
TRBJ2-7 TRBV18 CASSPLAGGPYEQYF
TRBJ2-3 TRBV7-2 CASSLPSGTDTQYF
TRBJ2-3 TRBV7-3 CASSLGTPPDTQYF
TRBJ2-7 TRBV5-4 CASSRGQGIYEQYF
TRBJ2-2 TRBV30 CAWRRGTGRELFF
TRBJ2-7 TRBV2 CASRQGAEQYF
TRBJ2-1 TRBV5-4 CASSLEYQRNEQFF
TRBJ2-3 TRBV30 CAWGTGGEADTQYF
TRBJ1-5 TRBV7-2 CASSLEGTGFGGQPQHF